The 7 T cell receptor beta chains below come from one sample, sequenced in a study of regulatory T cells. The primer mix had 52 TRBV and 13 TRBJ primers. The method was immunoSEQ multiplex PCR; TCRdb's version includes in-frame clones alone and lacks a portion of them. The sample records tens of thousands of clones, 93% being singletons. Sequencing input: CD8+ T cells sorted from blood. The source of these receptors is a child under 10 years old with CD3G deficiency.

J is TRBJ2-5 and V is TRBV7-8, with 9 bases that match TRBD2. Judging by the DNA end, TRBJ2-7 fits better; the J call may be wrong. The CDR3 loop spans 15 amino acids. Germline V lookup: CDR1 SGHVS, CDR2 FQNEAQ. CDR3 DNA: TGTGCCAGCAGCTTAGCTAGCGGGAGCTCCTACGAGCAGTACTTC. It is translated as CASSLASGSSYEQYF.

The J gene is TRBJ2-1, the V gene TRBV10-1, with 8 bases aligning to TRBD1. Germline loops: CDR1 WNHNN, CDR2 SYGVQD (reference sequence). The CDR3 length is 13 residues. Trimming at V came to 9 bases and at J to 0 bases, leaving 1 base not matched to a gene. In DNA form, the CDR3 reads TGCGCCAGACAGGGGGACTCCTACAATGAGCAGTTCTTC. Translation gives CARQGDSYNEQFF.

The V call is TRBV28, the J call TRBJ2-7, with D uncertain. Trimming cost V 3 bases and J 2 bases, with 11 bases left between them. CDR1 MDHEN and CDR2 SYDVKM come from the germline V gene. CDR3 size: 14 residues. The CDR3 sequence is CASSFRQETYEQYF. The CDR3 DNA sequence: TGTGCCAGCAGTTTTAGGCAGGAAACCTACGAGCAGTACTTC.

This sequence joins TRBV18 and TRBJ2-7; no clear D gene. The V gene lost 4 bases and the J gene lost 5 bases, with 12 bases spanning the gap. This CDR3 is built from 13 residues. Germline V gene sequence: CDR1 KGHSH, CDR2 LQKENI. The CDR3 sequence is CASSLPPSNEQYF. The CDR3 DNA reads TGTGCCAGCTCACTCCCCCCGTCGAACGAGCAGTACTTC.

The V and J genes are TRBV28 and TRBJ1-5, with D uncertain. Trimming left V 2 bases short and J 4 bases short, with 9 bases between. Looked up from germline, CDR1 is MDHEN and CDR2 is SYDVKM. There are 14 residues in the CDR3. This CDR3 reads CASSLRGFNQPQHF. CDR3 bases: TGTGCCAGCAGTTTACGGGGTTTTAATCAGCCCCAGCATTTT.

This rearrangement joins TRBV28 to TRBJ2-7; 10 bases agree with TRBD1. The J segment lost 5 bases and the V segment lost 5 bases, leaving 9 bases of the junction unmatched. The CDR3 contains 15 residues. Germline CDR1 MDHEN, CDR2 SYDVKM. CDR3 coding DNA: TGTGCCAGCAGTGACCCCGGGACAGGGGTAAACGAGCAGTACTTC. Amino acids: CASSDPGTGVNEQYF.

The chain has TRBV19 and TRBJ1-1; 7 positions match TRBD1. The CDR3 is made up of 14 amino acids. Germline V CDR1 and CDR2: LNHDA, SQIVND (reference sequence). The ends lost 6 bases at V and 5 bases at J; junction bases unmatched: 9. DNA of the CDR3: TGTGCCAGTAGGGTCCGACAGGGTGGGACTGAAGCTTTCTTT. It yields the protein CASRVRQGGTEAFF. The complete variable domain, with remaining parts taken from reference TRBV19 and TRBJ1-1, reads DGGITQSPKYLFRKEGQNVTLSCEQNLNHDAMYWYRQDPGQGLRLIYYSQIVNDFQKGDIAEGYSVSREKKESFPLTVTSAQKNPTAFYLCASRVRQGGTEAFFGQGTRLTVV.